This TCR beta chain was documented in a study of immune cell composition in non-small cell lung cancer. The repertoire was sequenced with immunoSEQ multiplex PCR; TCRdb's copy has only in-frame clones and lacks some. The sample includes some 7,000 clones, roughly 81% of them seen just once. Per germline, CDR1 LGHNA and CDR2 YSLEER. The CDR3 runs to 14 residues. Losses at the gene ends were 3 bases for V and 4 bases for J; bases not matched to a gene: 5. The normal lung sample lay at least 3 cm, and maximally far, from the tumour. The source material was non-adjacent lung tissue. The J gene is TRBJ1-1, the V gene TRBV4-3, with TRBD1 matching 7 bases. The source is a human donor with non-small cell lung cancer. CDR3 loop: CASSQSDRATEAFF. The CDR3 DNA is TGCGCCAGCAGCCAGTCCGACAGGGCCACTGAAGCTTTCTTT.